This T cell receptor (beta chain) was recovered during a study of cytomegalovirus exposure and HLA in healthy donors. This table comes from immunoSEQ multiplex PCR, and its TCRdb copy is limited to in-frame clones, with some not included. The data hold a few hundred thousand clones, with 86% observed a single time. Study results and limitations: The authors listed roughly 150 TCR beta chains as cytomegalovirus-associated. Confirmation was obtained in vitro that three CMV-associated chains are specific for CMV antigens.

The study drew the donors from its roughly 120-subject validation cohort, separate from the 666-subject first cohort. The germline V gene has CDR1 SGDLS and CDR2 YYNGEE. Trimming took 4 bases from V and 5 from J; bases not matched to a gene: 9. This CDR3 is built from 15 residues. Turning to this clone: Antigen unknown.

The chain has TRBV9 and TRBJ2-1, with 7 nucleotides matching TRBD2. The clonotype was recovered from a young woman in good health and CMV-seronegative. Sequencing input: PBMCs. The CDR3 DNA is TGTGCCAGCAGCTCCGGCCTAGCGGTTAACAATGAGCAGTTCTTC. Translation gives CASSSGLAVNNEQFF.